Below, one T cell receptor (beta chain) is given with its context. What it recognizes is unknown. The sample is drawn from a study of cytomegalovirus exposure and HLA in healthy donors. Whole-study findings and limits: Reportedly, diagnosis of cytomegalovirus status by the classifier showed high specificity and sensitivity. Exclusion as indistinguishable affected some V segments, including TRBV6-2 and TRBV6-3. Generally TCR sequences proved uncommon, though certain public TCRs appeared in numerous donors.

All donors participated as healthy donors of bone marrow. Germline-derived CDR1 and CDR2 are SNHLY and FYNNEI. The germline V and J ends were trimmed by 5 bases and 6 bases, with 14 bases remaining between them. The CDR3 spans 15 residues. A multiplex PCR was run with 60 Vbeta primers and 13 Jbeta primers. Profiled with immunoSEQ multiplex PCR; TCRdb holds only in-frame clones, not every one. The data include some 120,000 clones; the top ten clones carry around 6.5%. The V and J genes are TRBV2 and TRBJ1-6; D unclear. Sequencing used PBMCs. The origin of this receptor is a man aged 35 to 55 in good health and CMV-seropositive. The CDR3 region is CASSKTDPLNSPLHF. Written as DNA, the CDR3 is TGTGCCAGCAGTAAGACTGATCCCCTTAATTCACCCCTCCACTTT.